This entry lists 21 T cell receptor beta chains sequenced from one sample in a study of T cell repertoires in cytomegalovirus infection. Which antigens these TCRs recognize remains unknown. One entry per CDR3 protein results from TCRdb running MiXCR on the reads. The data show around 120,000 distinct CDR3 sequences, under 50% seen once. The sample here was CD8+ T cells from cultured PBMCs, taken from culture after CMV antigen stimulation. These receptors came from a human donor in good health (CMV status not recorded). Some clones in this sample may be carry-over from other donors' samples.

This clonotype has at least ten counts. The rearrangement joins TRBV7-2 to TRBJ2-3; no firm D call. The CDR3 runs to 15 residues. V gave up 1 base and J gave up 4 bases, with 12 bases separating them. Germline CDR1 and CDR2: SGHTA and FQGNSA. The CDR3 DNA reads TGTGCCAGCAGCTTAGTTGAGTTGGTGTCAGATACGCAGTATTTT. Its protein is CASSLVELVSDTQYF.

The V and J genes are TRBV7-9 and TRBJ1-1; 11 bases are shared with TRBD1. The V gene's germline CDR1 is SEHNR and CDR2 FQNEAQ (reference sequence). The CDR3 is made up of 17 amino acids. V dropped 1 base and J dropped 4; count of bases not matched to a gene: 8. The CDR3 DNA sequence: TGTGCCAGCAGCTTAGGCCGGGACAGGGGGAAAATCACTGAAGCTTTCTTT. Translation gives CASSLGRDRGKITEAFF.

The chain is built from TRBV5-4 and TRBJ2-3, with TRBD1 matching 7 bases. With 3 bases clipped from V and 0 bases from J, the junction kept 4 bases outside the gene matches. CDR1 is SGHNT, CDR2 YYREEE, per germline (reference sequence). This CDR3 spans 15 amino acids. In DNA, the CDR3 is TGTGCCAGCAGCTCACCGGGACAGAGCACAGATACGCAGTATTTT. Translating gives CASSSPGQSTDTQYF.

The chain carries TRBV12-3 or TRBV12-4 and TRBJ1-1; the match to TRBD1 covers 8 bases. The CDR3 is 15 amino acids. J gave up 7 bases and V 7 bases, and 14 bases lay outside the gene matches. The CDR3 spells CASIPRTGNIDEAFF. CDR3 in DNA: TGTGCCAGCATACCCAGGACAGGGAATATAGATGAAGCTTTCTTT.

The chain combines TRBV2 with TRBJ2-4, with D possibly called TRBD1 or TRBD2 (5 bases each). V lost 6 bases and J 0 bases, leaving 9 bases between the germline ends. Germline-derived CDR1 and CDR2 are SNHLY and FYNNEI. The CDR3 has 14 residues. In DNA, the CDR3 is TGTGCCAGCAGCGCTGGGACAGCCAAAAACATTCAGTACTTC. Its translation is CASSAGTAKNIQYF.

The chain uses TRBV27 and TRBJ1-4; perhaps TRBD1 as D (5 bases). The germline V gene has CDR1 MNHEY and CDR2 SMNVEV (reference sequence). Trimming took 0 bases from V and 5 from J, leaving 16 bases between them. The CDR3 is made up of 17 amino acids. The CDR3 region is CASSLSGTPLPNEKLFF. As DNA, the CDR3 is TGTGCCAGCAGTTTATCTGGGACTCCGTTACCGAATGAAAAACTGTTTTTT.

The V gene is TRBV4-2, the J gene TRBJ1-5, with 7 bases matching TRBD1. The trim removed 2 bases at V and 3 bases at J, leaving 4 bases unmatched. Germline CDR1 is LGHNA and CDR2 is YNFKEQ. There are 15 residues in the CDR3. The DNA of the CDR3 is TGTGCCAGCAGCCAATCAACAGGGGCCAATCAGCCCCAGCATTTT. As protein: CASSQSTGANQPQHF.

To note about this clonotype: Its ends do not fully match the called genes, so a read error is possible. This chain links TRBV28 with TRBJ1-2; possible D gene TRBD1, 6 bases. CDR1 and CDR2 (germline): MDHEN, SYDVKM. CDR3 length: 11 amino acids. In DNA form, the CDR3 reads TGTGCCAGCAGTTTACAGGGGCGCATCGCCTTC. Residues: CASSLQGRIAF.

This clonotype showed up many times. The CDR3 reads CASSHGSTYEQYF. The CDR3 region has the DNA TGTGCCAGCAGCCACGGGTCTACCTACGAGCAGTACTTC. The chain couples TRBV7-2 to TRBJ2-7, with D unresolved. This CDR3 is built from 13 residues. From germline, CDR1 is SGHTA and CDR2 FQGNSA. V lost 5 bases to trimming and J lost 2 bases, with 10 bases between them.

J is TRBJ1-1 and V is TRBV4-1, with a weak D call TRBD1 (6 bases). V gave up 6 bases and J gave up 7 bases, with 21 bases separating them. CDR3 length: 15 amino acids. Germline V gives CDR1 MGHRA, CDR2 YSYEKL. CDR3 coding DNA: TGCGCCAGCAGTCGGGGGCCGGGGGCCGACTTTGAAGCTTTCTTT. Protein: CASSRGPGADFEAFF.

This clonotype was seen more than once but under ten times. Written as DNA, the CDR3 is TGTGCCAGCAGCCTTAGCGGGGCCGGGGAATCCACTGAAGCTTTCTTT. Protein product: CASSLSGAGESTEAFF. This rearrangement joins TRBV7-9 to TRBJ1-1, with a possible D match to TRBD1 (5 bases). CDR1 is SEHNR and CDR2 is FQNEAQ in the germline V gene (reference sequence). V lost 5 bases and J 4 bases, leaving 20 bases between the germline ends. The CDR3 is made up of 16 amino acids.

This clonotype was seen a few times. The gene calls are TRBV7-9 and TRBJ2-7; 9 bases fit TRBD2. Germline lookup yields CDR1 SEHNR and CDR2 FQNEAQ (reference sequence). Losses at the gene ends were 0 bases for V and 3 bases for J; bases not matched to a gene: 6. The CDR3 runs 16 residues. The CDR3 sequence is CASSLASGGNSYEQYF. CDR3 DNA sequence: TGTGCCAGCAGCTTAGCTAGCGGGGGCAACAGCTACGAGCAGTACTTC.

This clonotype has more than one count but fewer than ten. The chain carries TRBV7-2 and TRBJ2-3; possibly TRBD1 or TRBD2 for D (6 bases each). V gave up 6 bases and J gave up 4 bases, with 17 bases separating them. Germline loops: CDR1 SGHTA, CDR2 FQGNSA. CDR3 length: 15 amino acids. The CDR3 loop reads CASRPLGGPADTQYF. The DNA of the CDR3 is TGTGCCAGCAGGCCCTTAGGGGGGCCCGCAGATACGCAGTATTTT.

This clonotype has only a few counts. The V gene is TRBV19, the J gene TRBJ1-1; unclear D gene. Germline V gene data show CDR1 as LNHDA and CDR2 as SQIVND (reference sequence). V was cut by 3 bases and J by 2 bases, with 7 bases left in between. The CDR3 is 13 residues long. The CDR3 region is CASSISKNTEAFF. The CDR3, as DNA: TGTGCCAGTAGTATCTCCAAAAACACTGAAGCTTTCTTT. Using reference TRBV19 and TRBJ1-1 for the parts outside the CDR3, the full variable domain is DGGITQSPKYLFRKEGQNVTLSCEQNLNHDAMYWYRQDPGQGLRLIYYSQIVNDFQKGDIAEGYSVSREKKESFPLTVTSAQKNPTAFYLCASSISKNTEAFFGQGTRLTVV.

The chain combines TRBV7-6 with TRBJ1-1, with D uncertain. The V end lost 5 bases, the J end lost 6 bases, and 7 bases lay between the germline ends. This CDR3 contains 11 residues. Germline CDR1 and CDR2: SGHVS and FNYEAQ. The CDR3 here is CASSGGAEAFF. Written as DNA, the CDR3 is TGTGCCAGCAGCGGCGGGGCTGAAGCTTTCTTT.

The J gene is TRBJ2-1, the V gene TRBV11-2; D might be TRBD1 (7 bases). The CDR3 runs 16 residues. Germline loops: CDR1 SGHAT, CDR2 FQNNGV. V was cut by 9 bases and J by 0 bases, with 18 bases left in between. The CDR3 spells CASKGGGYDSYNEQFF. The DNA of the CDR3 is TGTGCCAGTAAAGGAGGGGGCTACGACTCCTACAATGAGCAGTTCTTC.

This chain links TRBV5-5 with TRBJ1-1; D unclear. Germline CDR1 and CDR2: SGHKS and YYEKEE (reference sequence). V was shortened by 1 base and J by 3 bases, with 10 bases between the two germline ends. This CDR3 is built from 14 residues. The CDR3 bases are TGTGCCAGCAGCTTGAGGTATCAAGACACTGAAGCTTTCTTT. It translates to CASSLRYQDTEAFF.

V and J are TRBV15 and TRBJ2-5, with D uncertain. Trimming pared 3 bases from V and 3 bases from J, leaving 8 bases between. Germline V gene data show CDR1 as LNHNV and CDR2 as YYDKDF (reference sequence). The CDR3 runs to 13 residues. The CDR3 loop reads CATSSPPKETQYF. The DNA of the CDR3 is TGTGCCACCAGCAGCCCTCCGAAAGAGACCCAGTACTTC.

In this sample, this clonotype turned up a few times. The rearrangement links TRBV7-6 to TRBJ1-3, with D tentatively TRBD1 (6 bases). Germline values: CDR1 SGHVS, CDR2 FNYEAQ. This CDR3 region has 15 residues. The V end was cut by 5 bases, the J end by 0 bases, with 11 bases between. In nucleotides, the CDR3 is TGTGCCAGCAGCAGGGACACCTACTCTGGAAACACCATATATTTT. Translating it yields CASSRDTYSGNTIYF.

This clonotype has a count of ten or more. The V gene is TRBV4-1, the J gene TRBJ2-5; 11 bases fit TRBD2. The germline gives CDR1 MGHRA, CDR2 YSYEKL. The CDR3 is 19 amino acids. The ends lost 0 bases at V and 3 bases at J; junction bases unmatched: 12. CDR3 region: CASSQDPPLAGGPKETQYF. The DNA of the CDR3 is TGCGCCAGCAGCCAAGATCCCCCCCTAGCGGGGGGACCGAAAGAGACCCAGTACTTC.

Remarks on this clonotype: At one end, the junction sequence differs from germline, possibly due to a read error. The chain has TRBV7-6 and TRBJ1-1, with D hard to call. The CDR3 is 13 amino acids. CDR1 is SGHVS, CDR2 FNYEAQ, per germline. CDR3 in amino acids: CASSPGRNTEAFF. Written as DNA, the CDR3 is TGTGCCAGCAGCCCCGGTAGGAACACGGAAGCTTTCTTT. The whole variable domain, remainder taken from reference TRBV7-6 and TRBJ1-1, is GAGVSQSPRYKVTKRGQDVALRCDPISGHVSLYWYRQALGQGPEFLTYFNYEAQQDKSGLPNDRFSAERPEGSISTLTIQRTEQRDSAMYRCASSPGRNTEAFFGQGTRLTVV.